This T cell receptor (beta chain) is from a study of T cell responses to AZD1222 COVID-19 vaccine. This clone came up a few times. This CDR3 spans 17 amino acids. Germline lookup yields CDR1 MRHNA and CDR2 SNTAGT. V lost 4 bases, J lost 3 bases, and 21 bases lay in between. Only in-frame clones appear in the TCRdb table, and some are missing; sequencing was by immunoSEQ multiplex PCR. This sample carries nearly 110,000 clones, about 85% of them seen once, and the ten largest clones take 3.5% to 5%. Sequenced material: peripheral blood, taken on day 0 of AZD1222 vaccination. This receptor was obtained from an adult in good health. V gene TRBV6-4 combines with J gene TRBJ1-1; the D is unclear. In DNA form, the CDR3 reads TGTGCCAGCAGTGCCGCCAGAAACCCGAAGAGCCACACTGAAGCTTTCTTT. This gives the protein CASSAARNPKSHTEAFF.